The 5 T cell receptor beta chains given below trace back to one sample, sequenced in a study of blood T cell repertoires in COVID-19. Some clones are missing from TCRdb's copy, which holds only in-frame ones; the method was immunoSEQ multiplex PCR. The sample records about 270,000 clones, 86% being singletons. The sequenced sample consisted of peripheral blood. These TCRs come from a woman aged 30 to 39 with COVID-19, enrolled during active disease.

The CDR3: CASSPNVGQQFF. As DNA, the CDR3 is TGTGCCAGCAGCCCCAACGTGGGCCAGCAGTTCTTC. This rearrangement joins TRBV11-3 to TRBJ2-1, with D unclear. Trimming took 5 bases from V and 11 from J, leaving 13 bases between them. The V gene's germline CDR1 is SGHNT and CDR2 YENEEA. The CDR3 covers 12 residues.

This clone was observed once. The chain carries TRBV20-1 and TRBJ1-2; possible D gene TRBD1, 5 bases. Trimming removed 3 bases from V and 6 bases from J, with 14 bases in between. The CDR3 is 13 amino acids. The germline gives CDR1 DFQATT, CDR2 SNEGSKA (reference sequence). Written as DNA, the CDR3 is TGCAGTGCTAGTAATCCGGGAGGGGATGGCTACACCTTC. Protein sequence: CSASNPGGDGYTF.

The chain recombines TRBV12-3 or TRBV12-4 with TRBJ2-3; weak D call: TRBD1 (5 bases). The V and J ends lost 3 bases and 1 base respectively, with 5 bases between them. This CDR3 comprises 13 residues. CDR3 amino acids: CASSLTGTDTQYF. The CDR3 region has the DNA TGTGCCAGCAGTTTGACAGGCACAGATACGCAGTATTTT.

The J gene is TRBJ1-2, the V gene TRBV5-5, with D tentatively TRBD1 (5 bases). The CDR3 is 13 amino acids. Germline V gene sequence: CDR1 SGHKS, CDR2 YYEKEE (reference sequence). Trimming shortened V by 2 bases and J by 5 bases, and 10 bases separated the two germline ends. Written as DNA, the CDR3 is TGTGCCAGCAGCTTAAGGACAACATATGGCTACACCTTC. Protein product: CASSLRTTYGYTF. The complete variable domain, with remaining parts taken from reference TRBV5-5 and TRBJ1-2, reads DAGVTQSPTHLIKTRGQQVTLRCSPISGHKSVSWYQQVLGQGPQFIFQYYEKEERGRGNFPDRFSARQFPNYSSELNVNALLLGDSALYLCASSLRTTYGYTFGSGTRLTVV.

V usage is TRBV15 and J usage is TRBJ1-4; D is unresolved. The CDR3 runs 12 residues. V shed 2 bases and J shed 15 bases, with 13 bases lying between them. CDR1 is LNHNV, CDR2 YYDKDF, per germline (reference sequence). The CDR3 DNA is TGTGCCACCAGCAGAAATAAAAGAGAGGTGTTTTTT. Protein product: CATSRNKREVFF. The full variable domain, rest sourced from reference TRBV15 and TRBJ1-4, is DAMVIQNPRYQVTQFGKPVTLSCSQTLNHNVMYWYQQKSSQAPKLLFHYYDKDFNNEADTPDNFQSRRPNTSFCFLDIRSPGLGDTAMYLCATSRNKREVFFGSGTQLSVL.